The 5 T cell receptor beta chains given below trace back to one sample, sequenced in a study of T cells in Graves' hyperthyroidism and ophthalmopathy. Researchers amplified the TCR beta CDR3 regions from RNA transcripts. The TCR CDR3 was amplified in a first-round RT-PCR using the HTBI primer set. Each CDR3 protein is one row after TCRdb ran MiXCR on the multiplex PCR reads. The table has roughly 700,000 distinct CDR3 sequences, 12% to 15% seen once. The sequenced sample consisted of blood. The origin of the receptors is a woman under 30 with Graves' hyperthyroidism.

This clonotype occurred many times. The rearrangement uses TRBV12-3 or TRBV12-4 and TRBJ1-1; D is unresolved. V was clipped by 6 bases and J by 1 base, with 12 bases between them. CDR3 length: 14 amino acids. CDR3 region: CASRQTAGNTEAFF. The CDR3 bases are TGTGCCAGCAGGCAAACTGCCGGGAACACTGAAGCTTTCTTT.

V usage is TRBV5-1 and J usage is TRBJ2-1, with D tentatively TRBD1 (5 bases). This CDR3 has 15 residues. With 0 bases removed from V and 5 bases from J, the gap between germline ends came to 12 bases. The germline V gene has CDR1 SGHRS and CDR2 YFSETQ. CDR3 sequence: CASSLAGRTHNEQFF. The DNA of the CDR3 is TGCGCCAGCAGCTTGGCCGGTCGGACACACAATGAGCAGTTCTTC.

The chain uses TRBV10-3 and TRBJ2-5; D uncertain. CDR3 length: 14 amino acids. Per germline, CDR1 ENHRY and CDR2 SYGVKD. V was trimmed by 3 bases and J by 3 bases, leaving 11 bases between them. CDR3 protein: CAISDAGSKETQYF. DNA of the CDR3: TGTGCCATCAGTGATGCCGGCAGTAAAGAGACCCAGTACTTC.

This clonotype showed up many times. The rearrangement uses TRBV7-8 and TRBJ2-7; D assignment may be TRBD1 or TRBD2 (5 bases each). The length of the CDR3 is 15 residues. Germline loops: CDR1 SGHVS, CDR2 FQNEAQ. Trimming pared 3 bases from V and 2 bases from J, leaving 14 bases between. This CDR3 reads CASSFKPGRTYEQYF. CDR3 nucleotide sequence: TGTGCCAGCAGCTTTAAACCGGGACGGACCTACGAGCAGTACTTC.

This clonotype was seen repeatedly, ten times or more. The chain recombines TRBV3-1 with TRBJ1-1; 7 bases fit TRBD1. Germline CDR1 LGHDT, CDR2 YNNKEL (reference sequence). This CDR3 contains 14 residues. J was trimmed by 0 bases and V by 6 bases; bases with no gene match: 4. The CDR3 nucleotides are TGTGCCAGCAGAGGGGGACAGATGAACACTGAAGCTTTCTTT. Its translation is CASRGGQMNTEAFF.